This TCR beta chain was captured by sequencing in a study of T cells expressing NK-cell markers. Study overall: Sequencing of TCR beta repertoires drew on sorted CD3+CD56+NKG2C+, CD3+CD56+NKG2C- and CD3+CD56-NKG2C+ T cells.

Study outcomes and limitations: There remained a lack of clarity about HCMV specificity of expanded NKG2C+ T cell clones.

cDNA encoding TCR beta was synthesized via 5'RACE template switching incorporating UMIs. TCRdb re-called the 5' RACE reads and shows each CDR3 protein once, DNA omitted. This listing includes a few hundred thousand distinct CDR3 sequences. Germline V gives CDR1 SQVTM, CDR2 ANQGSEA. This CDR3 spans 17 amino acids. Worth noting for this clonotype: Its antigen remains unidentified.

The sequencing sample was made of blood T cells: a sorted CD56 or NKG2C T cell subset, CD4+ or CD8+ T cells, or bulk PBMC T cells (not recorded which). The clonotype was recovered from a man aged 18-70 years in good health. The chain joins TRBV29-1 to TRBJ1-2; TCRdb lists TRBD1, though no DNA is available to test this call. CDR3 sequence reads: CSVRSRQGGGLDYGYTF. Combining the CDR3 with reference TRBV29-1 and TRBJ1-2 gives the whole variable domain SAVISQKPSRDICQRGTSLTIQCQVDSQVTMMFWYRQQPGQSLTLIATANQGSEATYESGFVIDKFPISRPNLTFSTLTVSNMSPEDSSIYLCSVRSRQGGGLDYGYTFGSGTRLTVV.